This TCR beta chain was captured by sequencing in a study of shared clonotypes between healthy human individuals. Study at large: Samples came from a couple of female and a few male donors aged 18 to 49. Study-level results: For naive CD4 cells, around 5.1% of clonotypes were shared across a few donors.

This table comes from immunoSEQ multiplex PCR, and its TCRdb copy is limited to in-frame clones, with some not included. Counted here are roughly 1 million clones, approximately 80% occurring once; the ten biggest clones make up under 0.65%. Germline V gene data show CDR1 as WNHNN and CDR2 as SYGVQD (reference sequence). V dropped 6 bases and J dropped 7; count of bases not matched to a gene: 6. CDR3 length: 16 amino acids. To note about this clone: No antigen is known for it.

This sequence was found in a man between 18 and 29 years old in good health. Some clones in this sample may be carry-over from other donors' samples. The chain joins TRBV10-1 to TRBJ2-1; 16 bases match TRBD2. The sample taken for sequencing was memory CD4+ T cells from PBMCs. Stated subset: CD45RA-negative fraction. CDR3 nucleotide sequence: TGCGCCAGCAGCCCCGGGACTAGCGGGAGGGGAAATGAGCAGTTCTTC. It specifies CASSPGTSGRGNEQFF.